Listed below are T cell receptor beta chains from one sample, sequenced in a study of shared clonotypes between healthy human individuals. Generated by immunoSEQ multiplex PCR, the TCRdb table keeps only in-frame clones and is missing some. The sample has roughly 1.4 million clones, around 98.5% seen once. Sequenced input: naive CD4+ T cells sorted from blood. These receptors all stem from a man aged 30-40 years in good health. The CDR3 runs from the conserved cysteine through the conserved F or W. D genes are given only for firm matches. Clone sizes are given selectively: once, few, many, or a class where the clone is expanded.

size,V,D,J,DNA,CDR3
.,TRBV10-2,.,TRBJ2-5,TGCGCCAGCAGTTCCCAAGAGACCCAGTACTTC,CASSSQETQYF
.,TRBV5-1,.,TRBJ2-2,TGCGCCAGCCACTTAGGCCCTGCGAGTGGGACCGGGGAGCTGTTTTTT,CASHLGPASGTGELFF
.,TRBV2,.,TRBJ1-2,TGTGCCAGCAAACTGGGGGTTTCTGGCGGCTACACCTTC,CASKLGVSGGYTF
.,TRBV5-1,.,TRBJ2-7,TGCGCCAGCAGCTTCGGCGGGACCTACGAGCAGTACTTC,CASSFGGTYEQYF
once,TRBV27,.,TRBJ2-3,TGTGCCAGCAGTTTAGCGGCTACTAGCACAGATACGCAGTATTTT,CASSLAATSTDTQYF
.,TRBV27,.,TRBJ1-1,TGTGCCACCAGAAGGGGTAACAGAGGGACTGAAGCTTTCTTT,CATRRGNRGTEAFF
.,TRBV11-2,.,TRBJ2-5,TGTGCCAGCAGCAGGTCCTCCAAAGAGACCCAGTACTTC,CASSRSSKETQYF
.,TRBV21-1,.,TRBJ2-7,TGTGCCAGCATACTTTCAGACGGGTACGAGCAGTACTTC,CASILSDGYEQYF
.,TRBV5-1,TRBD2,TRBJ2-2,TGCGCCAGCAGCCTAGCGGGAGGGAACACCGGGGAGCTGTTTTTT,CASSLAGGNTGELFF
.,TRBV5-1,.,TRBJ1-1,TGCGCCAGCAGCTTGGCCGGGAAACCGAACACTGAAGCTTTCTTT,CASSLAGKPNTEAFF
.,TRBV25-1,.,TRBJ2-1,TGTGCCAGCAGTTCCGGCATCAGCCTGTCCTACAATGAGCAGTTCTTC,CASSSGISLSYNEQFF
.,TRBV4-1,.,TRBJ2-7,TGCGCCAGCAGCCATAACCGGGCCCTCTCCTACGAGCAGTACTTC,CASSHNRALSYEQYF
.,TRBV5-4,.,TRBJ1-1,TGTGCCAGCAGCTTGGACAGTCCTCAAGGTGAAGCTTTCTTT,CASSLDSPQGEAFF
.,TRBV5-1,.,TRBJ1-1,TGCGCCAGCAGCTTGGTCCCGCCGGGGGAAGCTTTCTTT,CASSLVPPGEAFF
.,TRBV7-2,.,TRBJ1-3,TGTGCCAGTGTCCCGGCCCTCTCTGGAAACACCATATATTTT,CASVPALSGNTIYF
.,TRBV9,.,TRBJ1-2,TGTGCCAGCAGCGTAGGCACAGGCAGTGACTATGGCTACACCTTC,CASSVGTGSDYGYTF
.,TRBV4-3,TRBD1,TRBJ1-4,TGCGCCAGCAGCCAAGGCATTGGACAGGGACCCACGGCTAATGAAAAACTGTTTTTT,CASSQGIGQGPTANEKLFF
few,TRBV5-1,.,TRBJ1-1,TGCGCCAGCAGCTTGATACAGGCTCGGGGGACTGAAGCTTTCTTT,CASSLIQARGTEAFF
.,TRBV29-1,.,TRBJ2-7,TGCAGCGCTAAACAGGTCTTGACGGGGGAGCAGTACTTC,CSAKQVLTGEQYF
.,TRBV12-5,.,TRBJ2-3,TGTGCTAGTGGAGCTACAGATACGCAGTATTTT,CASGATDTQYF
.,TRBV6-5,.,TRBJ1-2,TGTGCCAGCAGTTCCTCACGGGGGAGCTATGGCTACACCTTC,CASSSSRGSYGYTF
once,TRBV5-6,.,TRBJ2-1,TGTGCCAGCAGCTTCCAGTCCACAACCTTCTACAATGAGCAGTTCTTC,CASSFQSTTFYNEQFF
.,TRBV5-1,.,TRBJ2-5,TGCGCCAGCAGCTTGGGCAGGGGTGGGAGGAAGACCCAGTACTTC,CASSLGRGGRKTQYF
.,TRBV6-1,.,TRBJ1-1,TGTGCCAGCAGTGGAGGGGTGACACAGGCATTAGCCGAAGCTTTCTTT,CASSGGVTQALAEAFF
.,TRBV29-1,.,TRBJ1-2,TGCAGCGTTGACAGGGCTGGTATTAACTATGGCTACACCTTC,CSVDRAGINYGYTF
.,TRBV19,TRBD2,TRBJ2-2,TGTGCCAGTAGTATAGCGGGAGGGATAAACACCGGGGAGCTGTTTTTT,CASSIAGGINTGELFF
.,TRBV11-1,TRBD1,TRBJ2-7,TGTGCCAGCAGCTACGGGACAGGGGAATACGAGCAGTACTTC,CASSYGTGEYEQYF
.,TRBV15,.,TRBJ2-1,TGTGCCACCAGCAGAGTGAGGGGCGGAGCTTACAATGAGCAGTTCTTC,CATSRVRGGAYNEQFF
.,TRBV7-9,.,TRBJ1-4,TGTGCCAGCAGCTTAGCTGGGTTTAATGAAAAACTGTTTTTT,CASSLAGFNEKLFF
.,TRBV28,TRBD1,TRBJ1-1,TGTGCCAGCAGTGAGTTTACCGGGACAGGGTTAAGCCAAGCTTTCTTT,CASSEFTGTGLSQAFF
.,TRBV9,TRBD2,TRBJ2-3,TGTGCCAGCAGCCCCCGGAGCGGGATAAGCACAGATACGCAGTATTTT,CASSPRSGISTDTQYF
.,TRBV18,.,TRBJ1-1,TGTGCCAGCTCACCACGGGGATTGGGGACTGAAGCTTTCTTT,CASSPRGLGTEAFF
.,TRBV5-1,.,TRBJ2-1,TGCGCCAGCAGCTTCCCGGACGGCGGGACCTACAATGAGCAGTTCTTC,CASSFPDGGTYNEQFF
.,TRBV13,.,TRBJ2-5,TGTGCCAGCAGCTTAGGACAGATAGAGGAGACCCAGTACTTC,CASSLGQIEETQYF
once,TRBV6-1,TRBD1,TRBJ1-5,TGTGCCAGCAGTGAAGAAGGGGGACAGAATCAGCCCCAGCATTTT,CASSEEGGQNQPQHF
.,TRBV28,TRBD1,TRBJ2-5,TGTGCCAGCAGTTTACCGACAGGGGGCATTGAGACCCAGTACTTC,CASSLPTGGIETQYF
.,TRBV28,TRBD2,TRBJ2-2,TGTGCCAGCAGTTTGTTCCTCCCCGCGGGACTAGCGGGAGGGCGAACCGGGGAGCTGTTTTTT,CASSLFLPAGLAGGRTGELFF
.,TRBV29-1,TRBD1,TRBJ1-1,TGCAGCGTTGAAGGACAGGGTGGGTCCACTGAAGCTTTCTTT,CSVEGQGGSTEAFF
.,TRBV9,.,TRBJ2-6,TGTGCCAGCAGCGTAGGAAACTCTGGGGCCAACGTCCTGACTTTC,CASSVGNSGANVLTF
.,TRBV28,TRBD1,TRBJ1-5,TGTGCCAGCAGTCGAAGGACAGGTGGGCAGCCCCAGCATTTT,CASSRRTGGQPQHF
.,TRBV28,TRBD1,TRBJ2-7,TGTGCCAGCAGTTTACCCTCTAGGGACAGAACCTACGAGCAGTACTTC,CASSLPSRDRTYEQYF
.,TRBV7-6,TRBD2,TRBJ2-7,TGTGCCAGCAGCTTAGTAGCGGGCCTGGGGGTCTACGAGCAGTACTTC,CASSLVAGLGVYEQYF
once,TRBV10-3,TRBD1,TRBJ1-1,TGTGCCATCAGCAACGGACAGGGAGGGGACTCTGAAGCTTTCTTT,CAISNGQGGDSEAFF
.,TRBV5-6,.,TRBJ1-1,TGTGCCAGCAGCTTCCGGAGGTCCGGGGAGAACACTGAAGCTTTCTTT,CASSFRRSGENTEAFF
.,TRBV9,TRBD1,TRBJ2-7,TGTGCCAGCAGCGAAGGACAGGGGACCTACGAGCAGTACTTC,CASSEGQGTYEQYF
.,TRBV5-6,TRBD1,TRBJ2-1,TGTGCCAGCAGCTTCGACAGGGGGCCCTACAATGAGCAGTTCTTC,CASSFDRGPYNEQFF
.,TRBV7-2,.,TRBJ2-6,TGTGCCAGCAGCTTGTGGGGGCGAATGTCGGCCAACGTCCTGACTTTC,CASSLWGRMSANVLTF
.,TRBV6-5,TRBD2,TRBJ2-1,TGTGCCAGCAGAAGAGACGGGGGGGATGAGCAGTTCTTC,CASRRDGGDEQFF
.,TRBV7-3,.,TRBJ2-2,TGTGCCAGCAGTACGACCGGGGAGCTGTTTTTT,CASSTTGELFF
few,TRBV10-2,TRBD1,TRBJ1-1,TGCGCCAGCAGTGGACAGGGGAACACTGAAGCTTTCTTT,CASSGQGNTEAFF
.,TRBV5-4,.,TRBJ2-4,TGTGCCAGCAGCCCGGAGGGAAACAAAAACATTCAGTACTTC,CASSPEGNKNIQYF
.,TRBV11-2,TRBD1,TRBJ2-7,TGTGCCAGCAGCTTAGGAGGACAGGGCTTTTTTCTGGGCGAGCAGTACTTC,CASSLGGQGFFLGEQYF
once,TRBV19,TRBD2,TRBJ2-3,TGTGCCAGTACCAAGACTAGCGGGGCTTCGCTCCCAGATACGCAGTATTTT,CASTKTSGASLPDTQYF
.,TRBV21-1,.,TRBJ2-1,TGTGCCAGCAGCAAGACTAGCGGGAGGGCCACGAATCGTGAGCAGTTCTTC,CASSKTSGRATNREQFF
.,TRBV6-5,TRBD1,TRBJ2-7,TGTGCCAGCAGAGCCGACAGGGCGAGATTCTACGAGCAGTACTTC,CASRADRARFYEQYF